Listed here is a single TCR beta chain. This clone was counted only a few times. The antigen it binds to is not known. No per-base quality is available; no much larger clone lies one base away. The CDR3 runs 14 residues from the cysteine to the phenylalanine. Only the CDR3 region is kept as DNA, spanning 42 bases read in frame from base 1. For CDR1 and CDR2, the germline V gene (reference sequence) lists LNHNV and YYDKDF. V and J are truncated by 1 base and 5 bases respectively, leaving an intervening sequence of 12 bases. The time point label here, explained by the study, means: 12 months on ibrutinib. For TCR beta library preparation, about 2.2 micrograms of genomic DNA were extracted from the cryopreserved PBMCs. Longitudinal blood samples from CLL patients on ibrutinib monotherapy underwent high-throughput TCR beta sequencing. Patients were enrolled in a phase 2 open-label single-center ibrutinib monotherapy trial.

This specimen belongs to a study of cytotoxic CD8 clonotypes in ibrutinib-treated CLL (TCRdb year 2021). Notes on the research overall: The cohort had some eleven relapsed/refractory and 15 treatment-naive patients; around 17 were IGHV unmutated. Responses were partial in some 24 patients and complete in 2; after median approximately 66 months follow-up, 14 stayed in remission and 12 progressed. Patients were still on ibrutinib when every remission and progressive disease sample was collected. Longitudinal samples were available for 26 of the 86 trial participants. On average, each sample had hundreds of thousands of productive templates and roughly 95,000 productive rearrangements. Cryopreserved peripheral blood mononuclear cells were collected at three points: before therapy, at response, and at either sustained remission or disease progression. The response samples were drawn at a median of approximately 12 months into treatment, with a range of about 6 to 36 months. Study-level results and caveats: Baseline clonality exceeded that of age-matched healthy donors and correlated strongly with circulating CD8+ T-cell counts. Clonality increased at ibrutinib response, stayed stable in sustained remission, and fell back toward baseline at progression. Public clonotypes were rare and either contracted or stayed stable during treatment, and the rise in clonality at ibrutinib response reflected the expansion of private clonotypes. Sampling times were not matched between sustained-remission and progressing patients, and lymph node repertoires were not studied.

The goal of deep resolution MiSeq sequencing was a depth between 1 in 1 million and 1 in 200,000 T cells, and coverage averaged 10x per clonotype. The immunoSEQ hsTCRB Kit was used to generate the TCR beta libraries. Under the source paper's analysis protocol: The data were analyzed with ImmunoSEQ Analyzer and ImmunoSEQ Data Assistant, and V, D and J gene assignments followed IMGT definitions. Clonality was computed as one minus normalized Shannon entropy of productive rearrangement frequencies, ranging from 0 to 1. Only overrepresented clonotypes making up at least 0.05% of the repertoire of each patient were included in the public clonotype analysis. Repertoires from approximately 12 age-matched healthy donors in immuneACCESS were used as clonality controls. TCRdb's version of the immuneACCESS table is confined to in-frame rearrangements and falls short of the full clone set. An unresolved V gene accounts for under half of the shortfall where checked; the remainder is of unknown origin. From that table come the V and J calls and clone size; the DNA was used to work out D and trimming. Here the sample has about 68,000 clones; more than 60% occur a single time. Of the sample, more than 4.5% is held by the ten largest clones.

The V and J genes are TRBV15 and TRBJ2-7, with TRBD2 as a weak D call on 5 bases. The TCR sequence derives from a human donor with chronic lymphocytic leukemia. Sequences were derived from PBMCs, sampled after 12 months of ibrutinib treatment. The CDR3 region has the sequence CATSRGISRDEQYF. The DNA reads as follows: TGTGCCACCAGCAGAGGTATCTCGAGGGACGAGCAGTACTTC.